This paragraph covers one T cell receptor (beta chain) sequence. Its target is not known. The sample belongs to a study of T cell responses to AZD1222 COVID-19 vaccine. TCRdb's table, derived via immunoSEQ multiplex PCR, lists solely in-frame clones and lacks some. In the table there are roughly 140,000 clones, about 90% of which are singletons. Losses at the gene ends were 4 bases for V and 6 bases for J; bases not matched to a gene: 10. The CDR3 covers 15 residues. Germline values: CDR1 SGDLS, CDR2 YYNGEE. Study-level results: With two AZD1222 doses given, Spike-specific TCR breadth and depth both rose. Reports say nearly half of spike-specific TCRs go after unmutated variant regions. Vaccine-associated CD4 TCRs ranged over spike, dominating at 160-218 and 743-854.

The rearrangement joins TRBV9 to TRBJ2-1; TRBD2 matches at 7 bases. Specimen: peripheral blood, collected 28 days after the second AZD1222 dose. This clonotype was obtained from an adult who received the AZD1222 COVID-19 vaccine. In nucleotides, the CDR3 is TGTGCCAGCAGCCTTCCGGGAAGCGGGGCCAATGAGCAGTTCTTC. Encoded protein: CASSLPGSGANEQFF.